This T cell receptor (beta chain) was identified during a study of T cells in localized non-small cell lung cancer. Germline V gene sequence: CDR1 MDHEN, CDR2 SYDVKM. With 4 bases clipped from V and 3 bases from J, the junction kept 13 bases outside the gene matches. The CDR3 extends over 17 amino acids. The method was immunoSEQ multiplex PCR; TCRdb's version includes in-frame clones alone and lacks a portion of them. The sample comprises around 67,000 clones, approximately 87% of which are singletons, and roughly 2% rests with the top ten. Findings of the study overall: Turning up in adjacent lung were a median around 60 of the top 100 tumor clones. Because only a single region of the tumor was sequenced, heterogeneity remains possible.

In regard to this clone: Its antigen is still unknown.

The sequences come from peripheral blood, collected before any cancer treatment. This receptor was taken from a woman aged 40 to 75 with stage I lung adenocarcinoma. J is TRBJ2-7 and V is TRBV28; 9 bases fit TRBD2. The CDR3 sequence: CASSSQVRTSAYYEQYF. The DNA of the CDR3 is TGTGCCAGCAGTTCCCAGGTACGGACTAGCGCTTACTACGAGCAGTACTTC.